This TCR beta chain was recovered during a study of control samples from healthy donors and cancer patients. The data were produced by immunoSEQ multiplex PCR, yet TCRdb's version contains in-frame clones alone and is incomplete. Of 150,000 or so clones listed, 90% to 95% are singletons. Germline CDR1 SQVTM, CDR2 ANQGSEA. The V segment lost 1 base and the J segment 8 bases; nucleotides outside the gene matches: 17. This CDR3 is built from 17 residues. The J gene is TRBJ2-1, the V gene TRBV29-1, with TRBD2 matching over 7 bases. This TCR came from a man aged 18 to 30 in good health. The sequenced material came from blood. The CDR3 sequence is CSVEGTLLAPGVDEQFF. The CDR3 region has the DNA TGCAGCGTTGAAGGTACCCTACTAGCGCCTGGGGTCGATGAGCAGTTCTTC.